This is a list of T cell receptor beta chains from one sample in a study of T-cell reconstitution after alpha-beta-depleted transplantation in children. In TCRdb, the PCR reads were re-called with MiXCR into one record per CDR3 protein. The data hold 600,000 or so distinct CDR3 sequences, with about 23% observed a single time. Specimen: PBMCs, mostly from graft donor cells, collected 360 days after TCRalphabeta/CD19-depleted stem cell transplant. Receptors were obtained from a boy younger than two who had a stem cell transplant for acute myeloid leukemia, so the T cells may come from the graft donor. Both conserved end residues are part of each CDR3. The D gene is left open where the match is weak. The listing skips clone size in some rows; elsewhere it reads once, few, many or a size class.

D,V,J,size,CDR3,DNA
-,TRBV21-1,TRBJ1-5,-,CASSKVEGQPQHF,TGTGCCAGCAGCAAAGTTGAAGGTCAGCCCCAGCATTTT
-,TRBV2,TRBJ2-1,-,CASSDWGGPYNEQFF,TGTGCCAGCAGTGATTGGGGGGGGCCCTACAATGAGCAGTTCTTC
-,TRBV12-3/TRBV12-4,TRBJ1-4,-,CASSYTSVGLEKLFF,TGTGCCAGCAGTTATACCAGTGTAGGATTAGAAAAACTGTTTTTT
-,TRBV7-2,TRBJ2-2,-,CASSLVFGNTGELFF,TGTGCCAGCAGCTTAGTATTCGGGAACACCGGGGAGCTGTTTTTT
TRBD1,TRBV3-1,TRBJ2-2,-,CAICRDRANTGELFF,TGTGCCATCTGCCGGGACAGGGCTAACACCGGGGAGCTGTTTTTT
TRBD2,TRBV28,TRBJ2-3,-,CASSPAGRDRTDTQYF,TGTGCCAGCAGCCCTGCTGGGAGGGATCGCACAGATACGCAGTATTTT
-,TRBV20-1,TRBJ1-1,few,CSATGSLNTEAFF,TGCAGTGCTACGGGCAGTTTGAACACTGAAGCTTTCTTT
TRBD1,TRBV4-3,TRBJ1-2,few,CASSQVATGPNYGYTF,TGCGCCAGCAGCCAAGTCGCGACAGGGCCCAACTATGGCTACACCTTC
-,TRBV29-1,TRBJ2-3,many,CSVEEGEAGEEDTQYF,TGCAGCGTTGAAGAAGGGGAGGCAGGGGAGGAGGATACGCAGTATTTT
-,TRBV12-3/TRBV12-4,TRBJ2-7,many,CASSLGEGGKGQYF,TGTGCCAGCAGTTTGGGCGAAGGGGGGAAAGGGCAGTACTTC
-,TRBV6-5,TRBJ2-1,few,CASSYTGNNEQFF,TGTGCCAGCAGTTACACGGGGAACAATGAGCAGTTCTTC
-,TRBV12-3/TRBV12-4,TRBJ1-1,many,CASSPRGGDTEAFF,TGTGCCAGCAGTCCGCGGGGTGGGGACACTGAAGCTTTCTTT
-,TRBV12-3/TRBV12-4,TRBJ2-3,-,CTSSSHETGQLSTDTQYF,TGTACCAGCAGTTCCCACGAAACGGGGCAGTTAAGCACAGATACGCAGTATTTT
-,TRBV12-3/TRBV12-4,TRBJ1-1,few,CASSQQRGFTEAFF,TGTGCCAGCAGTCAACAGCGAGGGTTCACTGAAGCTTTCTTT
-,TRBV10-3,TRBJ1-1,few,CAISEAPTSEAFF,TGTGCCATCAGTGAAGCACCGACTTCTGAAGCTTTCTTT
-,TRBV12-3/TRBV12-4,TRBJ1-2,many,CASSPLPHIGDYGYTF,TGTGCCAGCAGTCCCCTCCCCCATATCGGGGACTATGGCTACACCTTC
-,TRBV7-9,TRBJ2-1,few,CASSLAPAPDNEQFF,TGTGCCAGCAGCTTAGCACCGGCCCCCGACAATGAGCAGTTCTTC
TRBD1,TRBV3-1,TRBJ1-5,-,CASSQDPHRQGADQPQHF,TGTGCCAGCAGCCAAGATCCCCACCGACAGGGGGCGGATCAGCCCCAGCATTTT
-,TRBV6-1,TRBJ2-7,-,CASRETQVTEQYF,TGTGCCAGCAGGGAAACACAGGTCACCGAGCAGTACTTC
-,TRBV4-3,TRBJ1-1,-,CASRPAGVTEAFF,TGCGCCAGCAGGCCCGCGGGGGTCACTGAAGCTTTCTTT
-,TRBV29-1,TRBJ2-5,many,CSVASREPQYF,TGCAGCGTTGCCTCTCGTGAGCCCCAGTACTTC
-,TRBV7-2,TRBJ2-5,many,CASSNRGLQETQYF,TGTGCCAGCAGTAACAGGGGACTACAAGAGACCCAGTACTTC
TRBD2,TRBV12-3/TRBV12-4,TRBJ2-7,-,CASSPGLAGVYDQYF,TGTGCCAGCAGTCCGGGACTAGCGGGGGTCTACGATCAGTACTTC
TRBD2,TRBV14,TRBJ2-3,many,CASSPRLAGLDTQYF,TGTGCCAGCAGCCCCAGACTAGCGGGCCTGGATACGCAGTATTTT
-,TRBV10-3,TRBJ1-4,-,CATRSLDEKLFF,TGTGCCACCAGATCTTTAGATGAAAAACTGTTTTTT
-,TRBV15,TRBJ2-4,-,CATSPLGRVDIQYF,TGTGCCACCAGCCCACTGGGCAGGGTGGACATTCAGTACTTC
TRBD2,TRBV12-3/TRBV12-4,TRBJ2-5,-,CASSFRERGTQYF,TGTGCCAGCAGTTTTAGGGAGCGGGGGACCCAGTACTTC
TRBD2,TRBV7-2,TRBJ2-5,-,CASSLASGPQETQYF,TGTGCCAGCAGCTTGGCTAGCGGCCCCCAAGAGACCCAGTACTTC
-,TRBV7-9,TRBJ1-1,many,CASSFYKDSEAFF,TGTGCCAGCAGCTTCTATAAGGACAGTGAAGCTTTCTTT
-,TRBV20-1,TRBJ2-5,few,CSARDSSGSETQYF,TGCAGTGCTAGAGATTCCTCAGGGTCGGAGACCCAGTACTTC
-,TRBV28,TRBJ1-1,-,CASSSRGSNTEAFF,TGTGCCAGCAGCAGTAGGGGTTCGAACACTGAAGCTTTCTTT
-,TRBV6-5,TRBJ1-2,-,CASNHGTYGYTF,TGTGCCAGCAACCACGGGACTTATGGCTACACCTTC
-,TRBV7-2,TRBJ1-5,many,CASSAQGWGQPQHF,TGTGCCAGCAGCGCCCAGGGATGGGGACAGCCCCAGCATTTT
-,TRBV5-6,TRBJ2-7,few,CASSSEVGWTYEQYF,TGTGCCAGCAGCTCCGAGGTTGGGTGGACCTACGAGCAGTACTTC
-,TRBV9,TRBJ2-1,many,CASSKGGPSNEQFF,TGTGCCAGCAGCAAAGGGGGACCGAGCAATGAGCAGTTCTTC
TRBD1,TRBV20-1,TRBJ2-7,-,CSARPLQGTYEQYF,TGCAGTGCTAGGCCCCTACAGGGGACCTACGAGCAGTACTTC
-,TRBV11-1,TRBJ1-1,-,CASSSLTGPNTEAFF,TGTGCCAGCAGCTCATTGACAGGCCCGAACACTGAAGCTTTCTTT
TRBD1,TRBV20-1,TRBJ2-5,-,CSASGDRITETQYF,TGCAGTGCTAGTGGGGACAGGATTACAGAGACCCAGTACTTC
-,TRBV28,TRBJ1-2,-,CASSPGGGGKYGYTF,TGTGCCAGCAGTCCCGGGGGTGGGGGGAAGTATGGCTACACCTTC
TRBD1,TRBV20-1,TRBJ1-4,few,CSASSYDRDRINEKLFF,TGCAGTGCTAGTAGTTACGACCGGGACAGGATTAATGAAAAACTGTTTTTT
-,TRBV5-6,TRBJ2-3,few,CASSLSFSDTQYF,TGTGCCAGCAGCTTGTCGTTCTCAGATACGCAGTATTTT
TRBD1,TRBV30,TRBJ2-3,many,CAWDRGWSDTQYF,TGTGCCTGGGACAGGGGGTGGTCAGATACGCAGTATTTT
-,TRBV4-3,TRBJ2-7,-,CASSHRGGRVYEQYF,TGCGCCAGCAGCCACCGTGGAGGCAGGGTGTACGAGCAGTACTTC